Listed below are T cell receptor beta chains from one sample, sequenced in a study of shared clonotypes between healthy human individuals. Here immunoSEQ multiplex PCR was the method, and the copy in TCRdb shows in-frame clones only, minus some. The sample has around 2.1 million clones; about 93% are singletons. Sequences were obtained from naive CD8+ T cells from PBMCs. The receptors here all came from a man younger than 35 in good health. Some clones in this sample may be carry-over from other donors' samples. The conserved cysteine and the conserved F or W are not part of the CDR3 here.

>TRBV25-1|TRBJ1-1
ASRDTEAF
>TRBV15|TRBJ2-7
ATSRVRGRAYEQY
>TRBV9|TRBJ2-1
ASSDPRGSSYNEQF
>TRBV27|TRBJ2-1
ATHPDPGQGNNEQF
>TRBV27|TRBJ1-1
ASSPETRVGPGAEAF
>TRBV29-1|TRBJ2-1
SVGGALSYNEQF
>TRBV6-1|TRBJ2-1
ASSEKSSYNEQF
>TRBV4-1|TRBJ2-3
ASSQTSGSSDTQY
>TRBV11-2|TRBJ2-2
ASTPTGAGELF
>TRBV13|TRBJ2-7
ASSLVPPGRSSYEQY
>TRBV7-9|TRBJ2-3
ASSEPGTSMVTQY
>TRBV30|-
ASDRAYEQY
>TRBV9|TRBJ1-3
ASSATISGNTIY
>TRBV6-1|TRBJ2-7
ASSPLGGGYEQY
>TRBV10-2|TRBJ2-7
ATTSGGINYEQY
>TRBV28|TRBJ2-7
ASSSKLGAHEQY
>TRBV29-1|TRBJ2-7
SVASQTNYEQY
>TRBV29-1|TRBJ2-1
SVVGGGTGNEQF
>TRBV7-2|TRBJ2-7
ASSAPTRTLADNEQY
>TRBV19|TRBJ2-6
ASSIYWAAGANVLT
>TRBV13|TRBJ2-7
ASSLDLNEQY
>TRBV4-2|TRBJ2-3
ASSQAPTPSEDTQY
>TRBV11-2|TRBJ2-1
ASSFSPGLAAYNEQF
>TRBV6-4|TRBJ1-1
ASSDSGDTEAF
>TRBV28|TRBJ2-5
ASSPTGAYQETQY